A single sample is the source of the 8 T cell receptor beta chains below, sequenced in a study of control samples from healthy donors and cancer patients. TCRdb's table, derived via immunoSEQ multiplex PCR, lists solely in-frame clones and lacks some. The sample carries about 250,000 clones, over 75% recorded once. The source material was PBMCs. The origin of the receptors is a woman in her sixties with lung cancer.

V is TRBV30 and J is TRBJ1-5, with TRBD1 matching 8 bases. CDR3 length: 14 amino acids. Per the germline V gene, CDR1 is GTSNPN and CDR2 is SVGIG (reference sequence). After removal of 1 base from V and 6 bases from J, the junction contained 5 bases not matched to a gene. For the CDR3, the DNA is TGTGCCTGGAGTGCAGGGGGCGCGGGTCAGCCCCAGCATTTT. Amino acid sequence: CAWSAGGAGQPQHF.

The chain carries TRBV7-8 and TRBJ1-2; unclear D gene. The CDR3 is 15 residues long. Trimming stripped 1 base from V and 8 bases from J, with 17 bases between. Germline V CDR1 and CDR2: SGHVS, FQNEAQ. CDR3 nucleotide sequence: TGTGCCAGCAGCTTAGTACCAGCGGCGGGATACGGCTACACCTTC. It is translated as CASSLVPAAGYGYTF.

This clone came up once. This rearrangement joins TRBV18 to TRBJ1-3; D is possibly TRBD1 (5 bases). The germline V and J ends were trimmed by 5 bases and 3 bases, with 14 bases remaining between them. Germline lookup yields CDR1 KGHSH and CDR2 LQKENI. There are 15 residues in the CDR3. CDR3 amino acids: CASSGDPTSGNTIYF. CDR3 DNA: TGTGCCAGCTCAGGGGACCCTACGAGTGGAAACACCATATATTTT.

This clone was seen only a few times. The genes are TRBV11-1 and TRBJ2-3; 8 bases agree with TRBD2. Per germline, CDR1 SGHAT and CDR2 FQDESV (reference sequence). This CDR3 has 16 residues. V gave up 3 bases and J gave up 3 bases; unmatched junction bases: 8. The chain's CDR3 is CASSFRSGLGTDTQYF. In DNA, the CDR3 is TGTGCCAGCAGCTTTCGTTCGGGACTAGGGACAGATACGCAGTATTTT.

The chain recombines TRBV2 with TRBJ2-4; a weak D match, TRBD2 (6 bases). The ends were cut back, 0 bases at V and 0 bases at J, with 12 bases in the middle. Per germline, CDR1 SNHLY and CDR2 FYNNEI. The CDR3 totals 17 residues. CDR3 sequence (DNA): TGTGCCAGCAGTGAAGCGGTCCTAGCGTTAGCCAAAAACATTCAGTACTTC. The encoded protein is CASSEAVLALAKNIQYF. The complete variable domain, with remaining parts taken from reference TRBV2 and TRBJ2-4, reads EPEVTQTPSHQVTQMGQEVILRCVPISNHLYFYWYRQILGQKVEFLVSFYNNEISEKSEIFDDQFSVERPDGSNFTLKIRSTKLEDSAMYFCASSEAVLALAKNIQYFGAGTRLSVL.

Note on this clone: Other DNA sequences from this sample encode an identical CDR3 as well. The rearrangement joins TRBV5-5 to TRBJ2-1; 8 nucleotides align to TRBD2. The length of the CDR3 is 19 residues. V shed 2 bases, J shed 5 bases, and the junction held 18 bases outside the gene matches. Germline V CDR1 and CDR2: SGHKS, YYEKEE (reference sequence). The CDR3 loop is CASSFEYSGASIRHNEQFF. In DNA, the CDR3 is TGTGCCAGCAGCTTTGAGTATAGCGGGGCCAGTATTAGGCACAATGAGCAGTTCTTC.

The CDR3 DNA is TGCGCCAGCAGCTTGGAGTGGGGGAATGAGCAGTTCTTC. Encoded protein: CASSLEWGNEQFF. The gene calls are TRBV5-1 and TRBJ2-1; perhaps D is TRBD1 or TRBD2 (5 bases each). V was shortened by 0 bases and J by 7 bases, with 8 bases between the two germline ends. CDR1 SGHRS and CDR2 YFSETQ come from the germline V gene. The CDR3 is made up of 13 amino acids.

The genes are TRBV7-9 and TRBJ1-4; a weak D match, TRBD1 (6 bases). The germline V gene has CDR1 SEHNR and CDR2 FQNEAQ (reference sequence). There are 16 residues in the CDR3. Trimming removed 1 base at V and 4 bases at J, with 13 bases between. CDR3 in DNA: TGTGCCAGCAGCTTAGGGCAGGGGACCCTTAATGAAAAACTGTTTTTT. Protein: CASSLGQGTLNEKLFF.